This T cell receptor (beta chain) was found in a study of CD8 T cells in Susac syndrome. Study-wide results and limits: Clonal expansion did not appear in Susac syndrome CD4+ T cell repertoires.

CDR1 is LGHNA and CDR2 is YSLEER in the germline V gene. Trimming shortened V by 3 bases and J by 4 bases, and 12 bases separated the two germline ends. The CDR3 covers 14 residues. Worth noting for this clonotype: The antigen remains unidentified.

After extraction with the RNeasy kit, about 0.45 to 1 ug of the RNA was reverse transcribed using random hexamers. TCRdb independently ran MiXCR on the immunoSEQ multiplex PCR reads; one entry per CDR3 protein. The table records fewer than 200,000 distinct CDR3 sequences, 94% of them present only once. Sequenced input: CD4+ T cells from PBMCs. V and J are TRBV4-3 and TRBJ1-1; D is undetermined. This clonotype was sampled from a human donor with Susac syndrome. The CDR3 DNA follows: TGCGCCAGCAGCCAGGTCTCTCGGGTCACTGAAGCTTTCTTT. This translates into CASSQVSRVTEAFF.